The text below deals with one T cell receptor beta chain. These data are taken from a study of CD8 T cells in Susac syndrome. Random hexamers were used to reverse transcribe an amount of roughly 0.45 to 1 ug RNA. An immunoSEQ multiplex PCR generated amplified TCR beta CDR3 products spanning 54 Vbeta and 13 Jbeta. TCRdb processed the immunoSEQ multiplex PCR reads anew with MiXCR; each CDR3 protein has one entry. The sample lists about 190,000 distinct CDR3 sequences, about 94% occurring once. This CDR3 is built from 15 residues. V dropped 3 bases and J dropped 8; count of bases not matched to a gene: 10. Germline CDR1 reads MDHEN; CDR2 reads SYDVKM.

The sequence was collected from a human donor in good health. This chain connects TRBV28 to TRBJ1-2; 9 bases are a match to TRBD1. Sequenced material: CD4+ T cells from PBMCs. The CDR3 DNA is TGTGCCAGCAGTTTCCCTCCCGGGACAGGGAACGGCTACACCTTC. It yields the protein CASSFPPGTGNGYTF.